The rows below give T cell receptor beta chains drawn from one sample of a study of blood T cell repertoires in COVID-19. Sequencing was performed with immunoSEQ multiplex PCR; in TCRdb, only in-frame clones are kept and a portion is missing. The sample shows roughly 180,000 clones, approximately 85% of them seen only once. The specimen sequenced was peripheral blood. The receptors derive from a woman aged 55-70 years with COVID-19, enrolled during active disease. Both conserved end residues are part of each CDR3. Each record gives: D gene, CDR3 length, clone size, J gene, V gene, CDR3 DNA, CDR3 protein. The D gene is left open where the match is weak. The size of a clone is reported for some rows only, either as once, few or many, or as a class for expanded clones.

>.|14|.|TRBJ1-3|TRBV7-9
TGTGCCAGCAGCTCGGGTTACTCTGGAAACACCATATATTTT
CASSSGYSGNTIYF
>TRBD1|15|.|TRBJ1-6|TRBV6-5
TGTGCCAGCAGAAGAGACAGGGGGCAGAATTCACCCCTCCACTTT
CASRRDRGQNSPLHF
>.|14|.|TRBJ1-5|TRBV6-1
TGTGCCAGCAAAGGACAGACTAGCAATCAGCCCCAGCATTTT
CASKGQTSNQPQHF
>.|14|.|TRBJ1-6|TRBV7-2
TGTGCCAGCAGCTTAAGACAGACAAATTCACCCCTCCACTTT
CASSLRQTNSPLHF
>.|15|.|TRBJ1-3|TRBV6-5
.
CASSSSTGSGNTIYF
>TRBD1|15|.|TRBJ1-6|TRBV19
TGTGCCAGTAGTGTCCTCCGGGACAGGTATTCACCCCTCCACTTT
CASSVLRDRYSPLHF
>TRBD2|17|.|TRBJ2-3|TRBV5-1
TGCGCCAGCAGCCCGGCCAGACTAGCGGGGGGTACAGATACGCAGTATTTT
CASSPARLAGGTDTQYF
>TRBD1|15|.|TRBJ1-5|TRBV27
TGTGCCAGCAGTTCCCGGGACAGGGGCAATCAGCCCCAGCATTTT
CASSSRDRGNQPQHF
>TRBD1|16|.|TRBJ2-5|TRBV7-9
TGTGCCAGCAGCGCACCGACGGGGACAGAAAAAGAGACCCAGTACTTC
CASSAPTGTEKETQYF
>.|14|.|TRBJ2-5|TRBV5-4
TGTGCCAGCAGCTTTAGCGGCGCACAAGAGACCCAGTACTTC
CASSFSGAQETQYF
>.|15|.|TRBJ2-6|TRBV10-3
TGTGCCATCAGAACAGCCGCCTCTGGGGCCAACGTCCTGACTTTC
CAIRTAASGANVLTF
>TRBD1|15|few|TRBJ1-1|TRBV19
TGTGCCAGTAGCCCCGACAGGGCGGAGAACACTGAAGCTTTCTTT
CASSPDRAENTEAFF
>TRBD1|13|.|TRBJ1-2|TRBV7-9
TGTGCCAGCAGCAAGACAGGGCAGGATGGCTACACCTTC
CASSKTGQDGYTF
>.|16|.|TRBJ1-2|TRBV4-3
TGCGCCAGCAGCCAAGATAGGGGTATAACTAACTATGGCTACACCTTC
CASSQDRGITNYGYTF
>TRBD1|16|.|TRBJ1-2|TRBV19
TGTGCCAGTAGTAGTTCCAGCGGGACAGGGGGCTATGGCTACACCTTC
CASSSSSGTGGYGYTF
>.|15|.|TRBJ2-2|TRBV9
TGTGCCAGCAGCTCACGACATATGAACACCGGGGAGCTGTTTTTT
CASSSRHMNTGELFF
>.|13|.|TRBJ1-3|TRBV30
TGTGCCTGGGCAGGGTTCTCTGGAAACACCATATATTTT
CAWAGFSGNTIYF
>TRBD1|23|.|TRBJ1-2|TRBV28
TGTGCCAGCAGTTTCCTTCCGACACCTACACAGGGGGCGCGAATACAAGGCGACTATGGCTACACCTTC
CASSFLPTPTQGARIQGDYGYTF
>TRBD1|13|.|TRBJ2-5|TRBV5-1
TGCGCCAGCAGGACAGGGGGACAAGAGACCCAGTACTTC
CASRTGGQETQYF
>TRBD1|15|few|TRBJ1-4|TRBV9
TGTGCCAGCAGCGTGAGGCAGGGGGCAGGGGAAAAACTGTTTTTT
CASSVRQGAGEKLFF
>TRBD2|14|many|TRBJ2-3|TRBV18
TGTGCCAGCTCACCTAGCGGGAGCACAGATACGCAGTATTTT
CASSPSGSTDTQYF
>TRBD1|16|.|TRBJ2-4|TRBV19
TGTGCCAGTAGTATCGGGACAGACTTAGCCAAAAACATTCAGTACTTC
CASSIGTDLAKNIQYF
>TRBD2|17|few|TRBJ2-3|TRBV7-8
TGTGCCAGCAGCTTAGTAAGCGGGAGTCTCGGCACAGATACGCAGTATTTT
CASSLVSGSLGTDTQYF
>.|15|.|TRBJ2-1|TRBV6-1
TGTGCCAGCAGTGAACAACTGCGCCACGGCAATGAGCAGTTCTTC
CASSEQLRHGNEQFF
>.|15|.|TRBJ2-4|TRBV5-4
TGTGCCAGCAGCTTGGAAGGCCAGTCGGAGGACATTCAGTACTTC
CASSLEGQSEDIQYF
>TRBD1|15|.|TRBJ2-1|TRBV24-1
TGTGCCACCAGTGAACCGGGACAGGGGAATCATGAGCAGTTCTTC
CATSEPGQGNHEQFF
>.|14|.|TRBJ2-2|TRBV10-1
TGCGCCAGCAGTGATACAGGGAACACCGGGGAGCTGTTTTTT
CASSDTGNTGELFF
>TRBD2|18|few|TRBJ2-1|TRBV7-3
TGTGCCAGCAGCTCCCGGACTAGCGGGGGGAACAACTACAATGAGCAGTTCTTC
CASSSRTSGGNNYNEQFF
>.|15|.|TRBJ1-6|TRBV30
TGTGCCTGGACCGGGCAGGGCTCCCTCAATTCACCCCTCCACTTT
CAWTGQGSLNSPLHF
>TRBD1|16|.|TRBJ1-1|TRBV6-5
TGTGCCAGCAGTTACTCGATTCAGGGGGGAAACACTGAAGCTTTCTTT
CASSYSIQGGNTEAFF
>.|12|few|TRBJ1-2|TRBV3-1/TRBV3-2
TGTGCCAGCAGCCGGGGGGAATTTGGCTACACCTTC
CASSRGEFGYTF
>.|14|many|TRBJ2-1|TRBV2
TGTGCCAGCAGTGCTGGGGGCAACTACAATGAGCAGTTCTTC
CASSAGGNYNEQFF
>.|16|few|TRBJ1-2|TRBV4-2
TGTGCCAGCAGCCAAGTTGGACAGCGCCACGACTATGGCTACACCTTC
CASSQVGQRHDYGYTF
>TRBD1|14|.|TRBJ1-4|TRBV29-1
TGCAGCGTTGGCGGTGGCAGGGGGATTGAAAAACTGTTTTTT
CSVGGGRGIEKLFF
>TRBD2|15|.|TRBJ2-5|TRBV10-2
TGCGCCAGCAGCGGCGGCGGGGGGGCCAAAGAGACCCAGTACTTC
CASSGGGGAKETQYF
>TRBD2|19|.|TRBJ2-2|TRBV9
TGTGCCAGCAGCGTGGTTCCCGGACTAGCGGGAGCGTGGGCCGGGGAGCTGTTTTTT
CASSVVPGLAGAWAGELFF
>.|17|.|TRBJ1-3|TRBV4-2
TGTGCCAGCAGCCAAGATAGGCAGGGGATGAATGGAAACACCATATATTTT
CASSQDRQGMNGNTIYF
>TRBD2|20|.|TRBJ2-1|TRBV6-2/TRBV6-3
TGTGCCAGCAGTAACAACGACCACGGACTAGCGGGCCACCTTCACAATGAGCAGTTCTTC
CASSNNDHGLAGHLHNEQFF
>TRBD1|14|.|TRBJ1-6|TRBV6-5
TGTGCCAGCGGTCCCAGGACAGGGGATTCACCCCTCCACTTT
CASGPRTGDSPLHF
>.|15|.|TRBJ1-6|TRBV28
TGTGCCAGCAGTAGAGCGCGATCCTATAATTCACCCCTCCACTTT
CASSRARSYNSPLHF
>.|12|.|TRBJ1-5|TRBV5-6
TGTGCCAGCAGCGACCCCGGGGGGCCCCAGCATTTT
CASSDPGGPQHF
>.|14|.|TRBJ2-7|TRBV28
TGTGCCAGCAGTTTTGAACAGTACTCCTACGAGCAGTACTTC
CASSFEQYSYEQYF
>.|15|.|TRBJ1-6|TRBV5-4
TGTGCCAGCAGCCCGCGGGACTCCTATAATTCACCCCTCCACTTT
CASSPRDSYNSPLHF
>.|13|.|TRBJ2-3|TRBV29-1
TGCAGCGTCGCAGGAGGGGGCACAGATACGCAGTATTTT
CSVAGGGTDTQYF
>TRBD2|14|.|TRBJ2-1|TRBV6-5
TGTGCCAGCAGACTAGCGGGGGGCGTCAATGAGCAGTTCTTC
CASRLAGGVNEQFF
>.|16|.|TRBJ2-1|TRBV7-2
TGTGCCAGCAGCTTAGAAGCGGTGAGCTCCTACAATGAGCAGTTCTTC
CASSLEAVSSYNEQFF
>TRBD1|12|.|TRBJ1-2|TRBV5-1
TGCGCCAGCAGCGGGACAGGGGGTGGCTACACCTTC
CASSGTGGGYTF
>.|15|.|TRBJ1-6|TRBV28
TGTGCCAGCACCCCTTTTTTCAGGGCACGGTCACCCCTCCACTTT
CASTPFFRARSPLHF
>.|14|.|TRBJ2-3|TRBV2
TGTGCCAGCAGTGTAACGATAGCGACAGATACGCAGTATTTT
CASSVTIATDTQYF
>.|13|.|TRBJ2-1|TRBV14
TGTGCCAGCAGCCAAGATCCGTACAATGAGCAGTTCTTC
CASSQDPYNEQFF
>.|15|.|TRBJ1-1|TRBV9
TGTGCCAGCAGCCCCCCGGGAGAGGGGAGGACTGAAGCTTTCTTT
CASSPPGEGRTEAFF
>TRBD1|16|.|TRBJ1-1|TRBV13
TGTGCCAGCAGCTTACGCGGACAGGGGAAGTACACTGAAGCTTTCTTT
CASSLRGQGKYTEAFF
>.|15|.|TRBJ2-5|TRBV25-1
TGTGCCAGCAGAACCGGGGGTGGAGGGAAAGAGACCCAGTACTTC
CASRTGGGGKETQYF
>TRBD1|15|.|TRBJ2-5|TRBV27
TGTGCCAGCAGCTTAACGGACAGGGTCAAAGAGACCCAGTACTTC
CASSLTDRVKETQYF
>.|14|.|TRBJ1-6|TRBV28
TGTGCCAGCAGAAGAGGCAGACATAATTCACCCCTCCACTTT
CASRRGRHNSPLHF